This T cell receptor (beta chain) was documented in a study of T-cell memory formation after mild COVID-19. Whole-study context: Clusters of TCRs were largely donor specific.

TCRdb analysed the 5' RACE reads with MiXCR anew, one entry per CDR3 protein. The data hold about 320,000 distinct CDR3 sequences, with roughly an eighth observed a single time. Details on this clonotype: Its antigen is not known.

This CDR3 comprises 15 residues. The germline V gene encodes CDR1 SGHRS and CDR2 YFSETQ. V lost 3 bases, J lost 9 bases, and 13 bases stayed unmatched. Study conclusions and caveats: Contracting CD8+ clones were enriched in EMRA, CD4+ mainly in CM and EM. Among clones contracting day 15 to 85, CD4/CD8 was balanced, whereas later expanders leaned CD4+. Memory cells collected pre-infection included some clones that later responded, suggesting cross-reactive memory joined.

This receptor was identified in a man between 18 and 29 years old who had mild COVID-19 (a few samples of this study predate the infection). Cell type and time point are not known. The chain carries TRBV5-1 and TRBJ2-7; the match to TRBD1 covers 9 bases. Specimen: PBMCs or a T cell subset sorted from them (not recorded which). The CDR3 sequence: CASSYGDRANFVQYF. CDR3 bases: TGCGCCAGCAGCTACGGGGACAGGGCTAATTTTGTGCAGTACTTC.